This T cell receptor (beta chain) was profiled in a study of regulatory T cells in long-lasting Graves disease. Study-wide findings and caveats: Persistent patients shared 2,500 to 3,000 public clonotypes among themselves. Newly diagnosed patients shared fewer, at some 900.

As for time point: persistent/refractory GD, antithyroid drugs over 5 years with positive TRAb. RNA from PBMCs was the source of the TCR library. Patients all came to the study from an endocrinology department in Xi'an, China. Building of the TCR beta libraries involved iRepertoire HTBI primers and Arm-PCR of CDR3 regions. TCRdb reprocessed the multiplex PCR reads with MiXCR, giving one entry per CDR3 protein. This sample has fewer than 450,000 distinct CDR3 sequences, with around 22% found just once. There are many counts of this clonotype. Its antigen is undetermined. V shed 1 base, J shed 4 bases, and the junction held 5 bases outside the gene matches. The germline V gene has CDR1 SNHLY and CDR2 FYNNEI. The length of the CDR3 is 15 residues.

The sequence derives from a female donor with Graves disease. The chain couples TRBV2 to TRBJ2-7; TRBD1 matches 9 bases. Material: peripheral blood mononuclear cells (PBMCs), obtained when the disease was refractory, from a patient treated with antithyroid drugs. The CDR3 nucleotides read TGTGCCAGCAGTGAAGTAGGGACAGGGCTTTACGAGCAGTACTTC. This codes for CASSEVGTGLYEQYF.